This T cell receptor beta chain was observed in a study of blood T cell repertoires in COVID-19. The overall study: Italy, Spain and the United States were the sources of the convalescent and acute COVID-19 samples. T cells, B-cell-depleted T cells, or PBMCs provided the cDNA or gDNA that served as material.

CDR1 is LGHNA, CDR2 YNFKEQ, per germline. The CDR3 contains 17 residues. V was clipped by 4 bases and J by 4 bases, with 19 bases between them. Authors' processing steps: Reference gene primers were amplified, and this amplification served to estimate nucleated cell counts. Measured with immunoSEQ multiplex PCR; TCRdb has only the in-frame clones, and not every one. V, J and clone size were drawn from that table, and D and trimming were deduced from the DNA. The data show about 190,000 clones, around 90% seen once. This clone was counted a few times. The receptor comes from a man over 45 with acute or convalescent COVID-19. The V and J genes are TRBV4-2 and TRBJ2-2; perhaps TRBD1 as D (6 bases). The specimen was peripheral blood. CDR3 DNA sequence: TGTGCCAGCAGCCCGGAACCCGGGACACATTTCACCGGGGAGCTGTTTTTT. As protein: CASSPEPGTHFTGELFF.